This T cell receptor beta chain was captured by sequencing in a study of T cells after yellow fever vaccination. In germline, CDR1 is SGHRS, CDR2 YFSETQ. The J segment lost 6 bases and the V segment lost 4 bases, leaving 9 bases of the junction unmatched. The CDR3 spans 15 residues. TCRdb re-called the 5' RACE reads with MiXCR, one entry per CDR3 protein. The sample comprises 110,000 or so distinct CDR3 sequences, around 6.7% of which are singletons, and 2.7% rests with the top ten. This clonotype was counted ten times or more. The source material was CD4+ T cells sorted from PBMCs, sampled about 49 days after the first yellow fever vaccination. This sequence originates from a young man who received the YFV17D yellow fever vaccine. The genes are TRBV5-1 and TRBJ2-2; TRBD2 matches at 7 bases. CDR3 coding DNA: TGCGCCAGCAGCCAGAACAGCGGGGTCCCCGGGGAGCTGTTTTTT. This encodes CASSQNSGVPGELFF.